The present TCR beta chain was sequenced within a study of cytomegalovirus exposure and HLA in healthy donors. Study overall: The 110 million or so unique TCR beta sequences, from about 180 million T cells, were found by an earlier analysis. Early on, a data release was issued that held about 85 million unique TCRs from HLA-typed donors.

The study ran its PCR with 60 Vbeta and 13 Jbeta primers. Assay: immunoSEQ multiplex PCR; the TCRdb copy retains only in-frame clones and omits some. The data contain about 170,000 clones, around four fifths of them singletons. V was pared by 3 bases and J by 5 bases, with 14 bases between. Per the germline V gene, CDR1 is SGHNT and CDR2 is YYREEE (reference sequence). The CDR3 extends over 15 amino acids. Findings and caveats of the study: A list of 150 to 200 TCR beta chains associated with cytomegalovirus was given.

This clone appeared a few times. What it recognizes is unknown. The sequence came from a woman aged 45-59 years in good health and CMV-seropositive. Sequenced material: PBMCs. V and J are TRBV5-4 and TRBJ2-2; tentatively, D is TRBD2 (6 bases). The CDR3 DNA sequence: TGTGCCAGCAGCTCCGGGACTGGCGGTACCGGGGAGCTGTTTTTT. Its translation: CASSSGTGGTGELFF.